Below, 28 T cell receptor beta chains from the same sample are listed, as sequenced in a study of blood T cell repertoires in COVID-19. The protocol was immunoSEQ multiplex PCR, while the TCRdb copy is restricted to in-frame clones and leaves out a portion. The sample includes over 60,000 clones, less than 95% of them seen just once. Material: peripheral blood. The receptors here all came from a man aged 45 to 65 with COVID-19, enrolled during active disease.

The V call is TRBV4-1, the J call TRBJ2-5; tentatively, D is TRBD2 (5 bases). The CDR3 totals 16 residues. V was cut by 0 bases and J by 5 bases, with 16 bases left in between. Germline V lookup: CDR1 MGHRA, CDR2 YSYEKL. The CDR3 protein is CASSQDIAGIDETQYF. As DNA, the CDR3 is TGCGCCAGCAGCCAAGATATCGCGGGCATTGACGAGACCCAGTACTTC.

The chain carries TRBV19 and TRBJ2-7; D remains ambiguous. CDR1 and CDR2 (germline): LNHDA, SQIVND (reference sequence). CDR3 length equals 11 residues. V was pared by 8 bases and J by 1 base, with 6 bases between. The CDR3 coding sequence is TGTGCCAGTCGGTCATCCTACGAGCAGTACTTC. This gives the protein CASRSSYEQYF. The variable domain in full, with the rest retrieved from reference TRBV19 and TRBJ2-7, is DGGITQSPKYLFRKEGQNVTLSCEQNLNHDAMYWYRQDPGQGLRLIYYSQIVNDFQKGDIAEGYSVSREKKESFPLTVTSAQKNPTAFYLCASRSSYEQYFGPGTRLTVT.

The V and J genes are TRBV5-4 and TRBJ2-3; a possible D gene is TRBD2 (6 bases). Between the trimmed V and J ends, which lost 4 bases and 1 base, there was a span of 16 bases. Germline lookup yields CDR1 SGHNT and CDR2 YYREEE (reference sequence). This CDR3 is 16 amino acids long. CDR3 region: CASSPGGEGGTDTQYF. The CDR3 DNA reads TGTGCCAGCAGCCCTGGCGGGGAAGGGGGCACAGATACGCAGTATTTT.

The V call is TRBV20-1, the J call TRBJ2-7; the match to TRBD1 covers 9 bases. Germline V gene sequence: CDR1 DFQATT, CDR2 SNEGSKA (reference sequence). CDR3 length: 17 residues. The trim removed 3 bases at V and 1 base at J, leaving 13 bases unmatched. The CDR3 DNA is TGCAGTGCTAGTCTCCCCTTCGGACAGGGGCCGTCCTACGAGCAGTACTTC. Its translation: CSASLPFGQGPSYEQYF.

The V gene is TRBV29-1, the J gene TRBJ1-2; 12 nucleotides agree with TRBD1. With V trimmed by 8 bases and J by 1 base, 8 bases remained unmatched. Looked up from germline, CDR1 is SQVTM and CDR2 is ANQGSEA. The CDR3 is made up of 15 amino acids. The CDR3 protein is CSTRDRGPNNYGYTF. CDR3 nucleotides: TGCAGCACCCGGGACAGGGGGCCTAATAACTATGGCTACACCTTC.

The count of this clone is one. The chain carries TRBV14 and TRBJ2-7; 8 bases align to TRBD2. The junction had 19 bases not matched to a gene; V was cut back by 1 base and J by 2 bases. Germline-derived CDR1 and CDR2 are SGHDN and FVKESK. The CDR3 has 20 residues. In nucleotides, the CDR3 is TGTGCCAGCAGCCAAGGAACAGGGAATTGGGCGGGAGGTTCCCCCTACGAGCAGTACTTC. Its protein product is CASSQGTGNWAGGSPYEQYF.

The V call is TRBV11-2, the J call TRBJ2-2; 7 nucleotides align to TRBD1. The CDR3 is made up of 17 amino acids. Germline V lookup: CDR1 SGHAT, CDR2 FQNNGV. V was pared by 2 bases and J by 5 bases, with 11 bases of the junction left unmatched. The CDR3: CASSLNPYRGRTGELFF. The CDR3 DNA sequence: TGTGCCAGCAGCTTAAATCCCTACAGGGGAAGGACCGGGGAGCTGTTTTTT.

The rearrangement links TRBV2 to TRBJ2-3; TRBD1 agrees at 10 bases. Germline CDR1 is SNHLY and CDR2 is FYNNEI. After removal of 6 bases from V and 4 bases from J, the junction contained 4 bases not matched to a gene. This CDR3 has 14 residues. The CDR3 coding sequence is TGTGCCAGCAGCGATGGACAGGGGGCAGATACGCAGTATTTT. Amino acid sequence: CASSDGQGADTQYF.

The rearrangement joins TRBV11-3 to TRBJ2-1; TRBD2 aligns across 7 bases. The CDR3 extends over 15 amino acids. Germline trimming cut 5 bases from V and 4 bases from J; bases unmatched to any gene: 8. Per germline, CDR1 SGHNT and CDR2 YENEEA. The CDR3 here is CASSRSAGLYNEQFF. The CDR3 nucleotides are TGTGCCAGCAGCAGGTCTGCGGGACTATACAATGAGCAGTTCTTC.

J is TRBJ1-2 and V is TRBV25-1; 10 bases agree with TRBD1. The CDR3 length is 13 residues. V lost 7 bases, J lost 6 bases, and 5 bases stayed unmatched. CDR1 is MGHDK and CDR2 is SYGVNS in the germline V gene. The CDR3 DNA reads TGTGCCAGCACCGACAGGGGGCTGGATGGCTACACCTTC. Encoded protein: CASTDRGLDGYTF.

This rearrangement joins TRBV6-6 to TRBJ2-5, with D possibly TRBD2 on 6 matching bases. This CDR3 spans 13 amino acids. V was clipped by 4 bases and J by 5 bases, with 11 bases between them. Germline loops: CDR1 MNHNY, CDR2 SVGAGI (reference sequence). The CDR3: CASSLIAEETQYF. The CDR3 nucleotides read TGTGCCAGCAGTTTAATAGCGGAGGAGACCCAGTACTTC.

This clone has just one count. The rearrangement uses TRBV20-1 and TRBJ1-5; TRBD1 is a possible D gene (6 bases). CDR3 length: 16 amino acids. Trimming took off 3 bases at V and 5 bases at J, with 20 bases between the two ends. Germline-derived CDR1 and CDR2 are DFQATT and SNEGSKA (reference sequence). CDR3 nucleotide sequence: TGCAGTGCTAGTGGGCCCGGGGGGCTAGGGGATCAGCCCCAGCATTTT. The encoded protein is CSASGPGGLGDQPQHF.

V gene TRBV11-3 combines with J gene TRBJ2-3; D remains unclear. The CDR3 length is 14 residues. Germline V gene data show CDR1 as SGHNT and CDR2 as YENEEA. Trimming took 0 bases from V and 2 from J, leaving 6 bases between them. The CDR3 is CASSLDSFTDTQYF. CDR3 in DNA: TGTGCCAGCAGCTTAGATTCTTTCACAGATACGCAGTATTTT.

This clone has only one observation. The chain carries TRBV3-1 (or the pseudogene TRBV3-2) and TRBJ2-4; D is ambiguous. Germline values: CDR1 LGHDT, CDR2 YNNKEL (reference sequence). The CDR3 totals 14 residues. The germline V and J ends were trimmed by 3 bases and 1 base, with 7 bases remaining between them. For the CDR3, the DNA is TGTGCCAGCAGCCACGGTACTGCCAAAAACATTCAGTACTTC. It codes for CASSHGTAKNIQYF.

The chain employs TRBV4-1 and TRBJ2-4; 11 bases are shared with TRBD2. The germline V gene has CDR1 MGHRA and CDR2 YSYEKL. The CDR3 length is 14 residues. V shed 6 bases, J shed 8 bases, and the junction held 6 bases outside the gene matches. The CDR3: CASRRLAGMDIQYF. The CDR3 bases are TGCGCCAGCAGGCGACTAGCGGGAATGGACATTCAGTACTTC.

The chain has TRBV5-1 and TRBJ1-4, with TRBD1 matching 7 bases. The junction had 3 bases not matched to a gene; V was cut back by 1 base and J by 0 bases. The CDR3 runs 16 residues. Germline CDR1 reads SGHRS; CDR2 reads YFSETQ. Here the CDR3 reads CASSLTGDATNEKLFF. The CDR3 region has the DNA TGCGCCAGCAGCTTGACAGGGGATGCAACTAATGAAAAACTGTTTTTT.

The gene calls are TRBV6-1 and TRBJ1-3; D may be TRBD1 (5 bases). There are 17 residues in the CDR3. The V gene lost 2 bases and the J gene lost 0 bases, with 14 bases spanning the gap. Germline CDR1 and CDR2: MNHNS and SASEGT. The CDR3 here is CASSEIGHLSSGNTIYF. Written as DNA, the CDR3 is TGTGCCAGCAGTGAAATAGGACACCTAAGCTCTGGAAACACCATATATTTT.

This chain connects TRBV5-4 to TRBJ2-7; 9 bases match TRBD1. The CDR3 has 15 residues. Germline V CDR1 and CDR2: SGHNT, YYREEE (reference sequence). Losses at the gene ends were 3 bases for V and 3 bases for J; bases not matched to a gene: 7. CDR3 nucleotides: TGTGCCAGCAGCTCACTACAGGGGGCTGGCTACGAGCAGTACTTC. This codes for CASSSLQGAGYEQYF. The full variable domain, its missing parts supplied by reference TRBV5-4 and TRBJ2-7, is ETGVTQSPTHLIKTRGQQVTLRCSSQSGHNTVSWYQQALGQGPQFIFQYYREEENGRGNFPPRFSGLQFPNYSSELNVNALELDDSALYLCASSSLQGAGYEQYFGPGTRLTVT.

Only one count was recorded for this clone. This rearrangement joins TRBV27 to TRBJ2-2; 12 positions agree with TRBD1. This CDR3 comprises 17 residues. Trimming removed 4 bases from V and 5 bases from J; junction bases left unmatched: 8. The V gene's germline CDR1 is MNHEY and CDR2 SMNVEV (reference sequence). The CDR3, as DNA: TGTGCCAGCAGTTCCGCCGGGACAGGGGGCCGGACCGGGGAGCTGTTTTTT. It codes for CASSSAGTGGRTGELFF.

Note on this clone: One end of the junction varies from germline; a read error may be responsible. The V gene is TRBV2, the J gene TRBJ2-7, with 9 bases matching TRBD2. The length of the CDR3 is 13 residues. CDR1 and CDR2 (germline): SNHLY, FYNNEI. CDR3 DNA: TGTGCCAGCAGTGAAAGTAAAGCGGGAGGCCTCCCCTTC. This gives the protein CASSESKAGGLPF. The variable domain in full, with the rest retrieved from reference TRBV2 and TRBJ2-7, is EPEVTQTPSHQVTQMGQEVILRCVPISNHLYFYWYRQILGQKVEFLVSFYNNEISEKSEIFDDQFSVERPDGSNFTLKIRSTKLEDSAMYFCASSESKAGGLPFGPGTRLTVT.

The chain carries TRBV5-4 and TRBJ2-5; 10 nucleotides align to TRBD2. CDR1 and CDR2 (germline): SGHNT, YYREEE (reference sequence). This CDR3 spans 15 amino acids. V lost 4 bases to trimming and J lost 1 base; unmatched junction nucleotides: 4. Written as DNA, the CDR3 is TGTGCCAGCAGCCAAGCGGGGGGGATCCAAGAGACCCAGTACTTC. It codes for CASSQAGGIQETQYF.

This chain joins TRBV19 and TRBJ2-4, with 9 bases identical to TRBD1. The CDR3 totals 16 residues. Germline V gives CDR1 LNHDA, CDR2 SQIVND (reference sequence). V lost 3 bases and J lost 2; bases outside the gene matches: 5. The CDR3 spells CASSILQGATKNIQYF. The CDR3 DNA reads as TGTGCCAGTAGTATTCTACAGGGGGCGACCAAAAACATTCAGTACTTC.

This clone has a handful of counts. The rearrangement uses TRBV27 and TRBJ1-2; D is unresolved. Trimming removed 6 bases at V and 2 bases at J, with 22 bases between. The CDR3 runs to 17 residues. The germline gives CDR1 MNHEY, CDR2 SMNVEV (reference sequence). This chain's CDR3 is CASRPLSGLGFNYGYTF. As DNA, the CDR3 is TGTGCCAGCAGGCCCCTTAGCGGGCTGGGATTCAACTATGGCTACACCTTC.

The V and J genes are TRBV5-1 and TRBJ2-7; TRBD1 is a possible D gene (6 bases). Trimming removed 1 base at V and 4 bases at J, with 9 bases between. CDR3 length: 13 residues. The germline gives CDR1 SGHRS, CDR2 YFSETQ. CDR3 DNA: TGCGCCAGCAGCTTGTATAGGGGGTACGAGCAGTACTTC. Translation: CASSLYRGYEQYF.

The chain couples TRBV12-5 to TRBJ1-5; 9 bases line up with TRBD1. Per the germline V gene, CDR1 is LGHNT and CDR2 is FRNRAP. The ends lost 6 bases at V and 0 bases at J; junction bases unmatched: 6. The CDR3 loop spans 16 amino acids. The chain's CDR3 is CASGVPGQGSNQPQHF. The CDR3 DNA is TGTGCTAGTGGCGTCCCGGGACAGGGTAGCAATCAGCCCCAGCATTTT.

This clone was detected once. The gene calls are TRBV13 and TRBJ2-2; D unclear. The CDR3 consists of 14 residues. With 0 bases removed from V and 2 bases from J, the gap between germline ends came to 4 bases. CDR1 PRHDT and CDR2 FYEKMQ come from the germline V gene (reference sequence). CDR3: CASSLGLNTGELFF. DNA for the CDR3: TGTGCCAGCAGCTTAGGACTAAACACCGGGGAGCTGTTTTTT.

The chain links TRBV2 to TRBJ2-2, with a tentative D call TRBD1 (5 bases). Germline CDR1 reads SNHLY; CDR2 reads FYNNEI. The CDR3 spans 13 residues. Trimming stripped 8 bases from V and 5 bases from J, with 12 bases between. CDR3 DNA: TGTGCCAGCTCCCTAGGGGCTACCGGGGAGCTGTTTTTT. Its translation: CASSLGATGELFF.

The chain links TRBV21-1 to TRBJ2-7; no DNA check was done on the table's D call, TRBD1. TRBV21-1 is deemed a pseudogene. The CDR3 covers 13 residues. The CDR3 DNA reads TGTGCCAGGGAATCCGGGACATCCTACGAGCAGTACTTC. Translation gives CARESGTSYEQYF.